A single sample gave rise to the 13 T cell receptor beta chains below, sequenced in a study of human T cells and chemical hapten exposure. From the RACE reads, TCRdb called clonotypes with MiXCR, one entry per CDR3 protein. This table holds fewer than 85,000 distinct CDR3 sequences, roughly a tenth found once. Time point defined: patch test 2, 6 weeks after DPC sensitization. Treatment meaning: therapeutic diphenylcyclopropenone sensitization with weekly scalp DPC. The material was whole blood, obtained in connection with sensitization to the hapten diphenylcyclopropenone (DPC). These receptors came from a woman in her thirties with alopecia areata. Some clones in this sample may be carry-over from other donors' samples.

Ten or more counts support this clonotype. The V call is TRBV27, the J call TRBJ1-1; D call uncertain. Per germline, CDR1 MNHEY and CDR2 SMNVEV (reference sequence). The length of the CDR3 is 13 residues. The germline V and J ends were trimmed by 3 bases and 1 base, with 6 bases remaining between them. CDR3 coding DNA: TGTGCCAGCAGTTTGACCTGGAACACTGAAGCTTTCTTT. Amino acid sequence: CASSLTWNTEAFF.

This clonotype was observed many times. This chain connects TRBV4-3 to TRBJ2-1; 13 nucleotides align to TRBD2. V was pared by 4 bases and J by 0 bases, with 12 bases of the junction left unmatched. Germline assignment: CDR1 LGHNA and CDR2 YSLEER. This CDR3 is built from 20 residues. The CDR3 region is CASSRRTSGGRYHSYNEQFF. DNA of the CDR3: TGCGCCAGCAGCCGTCGGACTAGCGGGGGCCGTTATCACTCCTACAATGAGCAGTTCTTC.

The chain joins TRBV29-1 to TRBJ2-5; D gene unclear. The CDR3 length is 15 residues. Germline V gene sequence: CDR1 SQVTM, CDR2 ANQGSEA. V lost 0 bases to trimming and J lost 4 bases, with 15 bases between them. DNA for the CDR3: TGCAGCGTTGAAGATCGATTCACCTTTGGAGAGACCCAGTACTTC. This codes for CSVEDRFTFGETQYF.

This clonotype was detected ten times or more. The chain uses TRBV25-1 and TRBJ1-5, with D perhaps TRBD1 (6 bases). V dropped 2 bases and J dropped 2 bases, with 10 bases sitting between them. CDR3 length equals 15 residues. Germline loops: CDR1 MGHDK, CDR2 SYGVNS. In DNA, the CDR3 is TGTGCCAGCAGTGAACAAGGGGGGGGCAATCAGCCCCAGCATTTT. This sequence encodes CASSEQGGGNQPQHF.

This clonotype came up a few times. This chain links TRBV12-3 or TRBV12-4 with TRBJ2-7; D may be TRBD2 (5 bases). There are 11 residues in the CDR3. V was trimmed by 6 bases and J by 6 bases, leaving 9 bases between them. The CDR3: CASRLVAEQYF. In nucleotides, the CDR3 is TGTGCCAGCAGACTAGTCGCCGAGCAGTACTTC.

This clonotype was seen ten or more times. The chain couples TRBV12-3 or TRBV12-4 to TRBJ2-7, with 14 nucleotides matching TRBD2. V lost 5 bases to trimming and J lost 10 bases; unmatched junction nucleotides: 7. The CDR3 runs 14 residues. CDR3 sequence reads: CASSPGLAGAVQYF. The CDR3 nucleotides are TGTGCCAGCAGTCCGGGACTAGCGGGAGCGGTTCAGTACTTC.

There are many counts of this clonotype. The V call is TRBV7-9, the J call TRBJ2-3; D is uncertain. The CDR3 contains 14 residues. V lost 2 bases and J lost 2, with 8 bases in between. CDR1 and CDR2 from the germline V gene are SEHNR and FQNEAQ (reference sequence). DNA for the CDR3: TGTGCCAGCAGCTTACTACCCAACACAGATACGCAGTATTTT. This gives the protein CASSLLPNTDTQYF.

This clonotype was picked up a small number of times. V usage is TRBV20-1 and J usage is TRBJ1-3, with D possibly TRBD1 on 5 matching bases. Germline values: CDR1 DFQATT, CDR2 SNEGSKA (reference sequence). The CDR3 covers 15 residues. The V end lost 1 base, the J end lost 4 bases, and 14 bases lay between the germline ends. DNA for the CDR3: TGCAGTGCTAGAGTCCAGCAGGGACGGGGAAACACCATATATTTT. Amino acid sequence: CSARVQQGRGNTIYF.

CDR3 in amino acids: CASSPTGDRKFF. CDR3 sequence (DNA): TGTGCCAGCAGCCCCACGGGAGATCGGAAGTTCTTC. The chain couples TRBV11-1 to TRBJ2-1; a possible D gene is TRBD2 (6 bases). With 5 bases removed from V and 14 bases from J, the gap between germline ends came to 16 bases. Germline CDR1 SGHAT, CDR2 FQDESV (reference sequence). The CDR3 extends over 12 amino acids.

This clonotype was counted at least ten times. The V call is TRBV10-3, the J call TRBJ2-2, with 12 nucleotides matching TRBD1. Trimming cost V 10 bases and J 4 bases; bases outside gene matches: 13. The CDR3 covers 17 residues. Germline CDR1 ENHRY, CDR2 SYGVKD. CDR3 region: CATRDRGRDAFTGELFF. CDR3 nucleotides: TGTGCCACTCGGGACAGGGGGCGCGATGCGTTCACCGGGGAGCTGTTTTTT.

This clonotype was counted ten times or more. The V and J genes are TRBV9 and TRBJ1-1; D is unclear. CDR3 length: 15 residues. Trimming left V 1 base short and J 2 bases short, with 12 bases between. Germline V CDR1 and CDR2: SGDLS, YYNGEE. In DNA form, the CDR3 reads TGTGCCAGCAGCGTATTTCCCGCAGATAACACTGAAGCTTTCTTT. As protein: CASSVFPADNTEAFF. Together with reference TRBV9 and TRBJ1-1, the CDR3 gives the full variable domain: DSGVTQTPKHLITATGQRVTLRCSPRSGDLSVYWYQQSLDQGLQFLIQYYNGEERAKGNILERFSAQQFPDLHSELNLSSLELGDSALYFCASSVFPADNTEAFFGQGTRLTVV.

This chain uses TRBV29-1 with TRBJ1-2; D is perhaps TRBD1 (6 bases). The CDR3 is made up of 10 amino acids. Between the trimmed V and J ends, which lost 7 bases and 7 bases, there was a span of 10 bases. Germline-derived CDR1 and CDR2 are SQVTM and ANQGSEA. The CDR3 protein is CSGWDTGYTF. As DNA, the CDR3 is TGCAGCGGGTGGGACACTGGCTACACCTTC. Supplemented by reference TRBV29-1 and TRBJ1-2, the full variable domain reads SAVISQKPSRDICQRGTSLTIQCQVDSQVTMMFWYRQQPGQSLTLIATANQGSEATYESGFVIDKFPISRPNLTFSTLTVSNMSPEDSSIYLCSGWDTGYTFGSGTRLTVV.

This chain joins TRBV10-3 and TRBJ2-5; 7 nucleotides agree with TRBD1. Trimming removed 5 bases from V and 1 base from J; junction bases left unmatched: 4. The CDR3 extends over 14 amino acids. Germline V gene data show CDR1 as ENHRY and CDR2 as SYGVKD. CDR3 region: CAISKTGLQETQYF. CDR3 DNA sequence: TGTGCCATCAGTAAGACAGGGCTCCAAGAGACCCAGTACTTC.